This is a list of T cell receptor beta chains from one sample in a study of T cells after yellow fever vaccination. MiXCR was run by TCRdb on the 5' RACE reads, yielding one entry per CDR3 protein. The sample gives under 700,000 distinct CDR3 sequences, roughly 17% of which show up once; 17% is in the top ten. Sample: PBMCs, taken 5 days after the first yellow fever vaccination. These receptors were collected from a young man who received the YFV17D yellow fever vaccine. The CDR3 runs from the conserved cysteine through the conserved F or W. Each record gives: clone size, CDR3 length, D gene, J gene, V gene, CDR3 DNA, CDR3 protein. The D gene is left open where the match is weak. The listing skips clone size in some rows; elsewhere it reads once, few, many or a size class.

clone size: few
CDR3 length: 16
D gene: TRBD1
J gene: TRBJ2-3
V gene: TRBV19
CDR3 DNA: TGTGCCAGTAGTATCCGGACAGGACGAACCACAGATACGCAGTATTTT
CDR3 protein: CASSIRTGRTTDTQYF

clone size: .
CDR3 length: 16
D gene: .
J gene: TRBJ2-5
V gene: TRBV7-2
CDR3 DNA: TGTGCCAGCAGCCCGGGACTCCACCTTCGACCAGAGACCCAGTACTTC
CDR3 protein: CASSPGLHLRPETQYF

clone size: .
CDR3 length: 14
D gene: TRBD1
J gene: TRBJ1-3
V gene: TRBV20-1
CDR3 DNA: TGCAGTGCTAGGGACAGGGAGTATGGAAACACCATATATTTT
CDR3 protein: CSARDREYGNTIYF

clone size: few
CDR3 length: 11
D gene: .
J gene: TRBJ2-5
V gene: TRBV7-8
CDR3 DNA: TGTGCCAGCACCGAAGGAGAGACCCAGTACTTC
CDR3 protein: CASTEGETQYF

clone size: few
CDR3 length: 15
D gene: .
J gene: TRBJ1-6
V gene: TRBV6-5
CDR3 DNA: TGTGCCAGCAGAGTTTCCGGGACACAGACTTCACCCCTCCACTTT
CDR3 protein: CASRVSGTQTSPLHF

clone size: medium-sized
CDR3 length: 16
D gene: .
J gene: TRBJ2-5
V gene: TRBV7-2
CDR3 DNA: TGTGCCAGCAGCTTATGGGATACTGGCCCCCTAGAGACCCAGTACTTC
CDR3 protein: CASSLWDTGPLETQYF

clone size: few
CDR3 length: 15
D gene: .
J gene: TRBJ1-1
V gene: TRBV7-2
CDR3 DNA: TGTGCCAGCAGCTTATTTTCAGGCAAGAACACTGAAGCTTTCTTT
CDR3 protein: CASSLFSGKNTEAFF

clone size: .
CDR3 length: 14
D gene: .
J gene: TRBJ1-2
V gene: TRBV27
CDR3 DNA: TGTGCCAGCAGTTCCCGGTCGGGAGTGTATGGCTACACCTTC
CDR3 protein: CASSSRSGVYGYTF

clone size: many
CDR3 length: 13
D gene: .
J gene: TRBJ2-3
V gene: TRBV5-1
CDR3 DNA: TGCGCCAGCAGCTTGGTTGGGACAGATACGCAGTATTTT
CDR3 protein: CASSLVGTDTQYF

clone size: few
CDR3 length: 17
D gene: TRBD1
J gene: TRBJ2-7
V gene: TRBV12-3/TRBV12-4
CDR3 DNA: TGTGCCAGCAGTTTGCTAGGGACAGGGGGACCCTCCTACGAGCAGTACTTC
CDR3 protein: CASSLLGTGGPSYEQYF

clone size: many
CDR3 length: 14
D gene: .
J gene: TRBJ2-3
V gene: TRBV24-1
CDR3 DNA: TGTGCCACCAGTGAAATGGACCGGTCAGATACGCAGTATTTT
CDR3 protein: CATSEMDRSDTQYF

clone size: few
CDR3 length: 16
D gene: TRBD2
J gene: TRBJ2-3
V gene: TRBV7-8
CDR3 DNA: TGTGCCAGCAGCTTAGTTGGCGGGGGGGTCTCCCGGGCGCAGTATTTT
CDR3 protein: CASSLVGGGVSRAQYF

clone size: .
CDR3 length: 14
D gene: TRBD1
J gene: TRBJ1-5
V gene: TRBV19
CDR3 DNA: TGTGCCAGCAACATACAGGGGGCCAGCCAGCCCCAGCATTTT
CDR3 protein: CASNIQGASQPQHF

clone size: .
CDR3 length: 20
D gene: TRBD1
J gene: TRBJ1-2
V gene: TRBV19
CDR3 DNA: TGTGCCAGTAGTGTCTCCCGCGACAGGGTAACGCGGCGGGAACTATCTGGCTACACCTTC
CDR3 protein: CASSVSRDRVTRRELSGYTF

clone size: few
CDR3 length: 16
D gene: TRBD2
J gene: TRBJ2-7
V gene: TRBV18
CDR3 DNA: TGTGCCAGCTCACCGTTTCAACTAGCGGAGGGATACGAGCAGTACTTC
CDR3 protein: CASSPFQLAEGYEQYF

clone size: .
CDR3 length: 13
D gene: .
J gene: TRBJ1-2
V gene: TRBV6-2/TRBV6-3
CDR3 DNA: TGTGCCAGCAGTTACCCATTCGGCTATGGCTACACCTTC
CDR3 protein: CASSYPFGYGYTF

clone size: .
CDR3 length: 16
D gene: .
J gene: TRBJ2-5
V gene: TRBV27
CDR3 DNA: TGTGCCAGCAGTGTGTCGAAGTTGACTCTCCAAGAGACCCAGTACTTC
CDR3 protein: CASSVSKLTLQETQYF

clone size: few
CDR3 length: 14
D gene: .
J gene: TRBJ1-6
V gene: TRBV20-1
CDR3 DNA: TGCAGTGCAACCGTGCGGCCGTATAATTCACCCCTCCACTTT
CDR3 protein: CSATVRPYNSPLHF

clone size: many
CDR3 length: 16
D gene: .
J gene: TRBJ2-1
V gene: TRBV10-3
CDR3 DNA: TGTGCCATCAGTGTAACGGGGTCTGACTCCTACAATGAGCAGTTCTTC
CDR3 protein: CAISVTGSDSYNEQFF

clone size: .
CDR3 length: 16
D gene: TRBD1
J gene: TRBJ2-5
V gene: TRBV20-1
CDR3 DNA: TGCAGTGCTAGAGATCACCGGGACAGGGGTAGGGAGACCCAGTACTTC
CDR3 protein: CSARDHRDRGRETQYF

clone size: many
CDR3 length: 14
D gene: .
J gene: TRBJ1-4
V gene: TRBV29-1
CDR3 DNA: TGCAGCGGTACCCTGCAGGGGACTAATGAAAAACTGTTTTTT
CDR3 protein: CSGTLQGTNEKLFF

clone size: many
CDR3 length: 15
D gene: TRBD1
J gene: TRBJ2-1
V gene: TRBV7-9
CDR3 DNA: TGTGCCAGCAGCTTAGCAAACAGGGGGCAGGATGAGCAGTTCTTC
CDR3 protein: CASSLANRGQDEQFF

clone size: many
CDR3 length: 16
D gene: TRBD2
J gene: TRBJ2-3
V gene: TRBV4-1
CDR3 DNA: TGCGCCAGCAGCTCCCCAGAGCGGGGAGTTACAGATACGCAGTATTTT
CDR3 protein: CASSSPERGVTDTQYF

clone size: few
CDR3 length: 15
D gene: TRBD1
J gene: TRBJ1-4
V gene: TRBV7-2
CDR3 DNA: TGTGCCAGCAGCTTGTGGACAGGGAAGGATGAAAAACTGTTTTTT
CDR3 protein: CASSLWTGKDEKLFF

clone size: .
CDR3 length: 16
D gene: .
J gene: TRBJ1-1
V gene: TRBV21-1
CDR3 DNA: TGTGCCAGCAGCAAGGGGGGGGTCCCCCGGTACACTGAAGCTTTCTTT
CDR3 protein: CASSKGGVPRYTEAFF

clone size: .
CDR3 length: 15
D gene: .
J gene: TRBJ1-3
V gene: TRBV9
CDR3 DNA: TGTGCCAGCAGCGTAGAAGGAGTGGCTGGAAACACCATATATTTT
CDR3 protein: CASSVEGVAGNTIYF

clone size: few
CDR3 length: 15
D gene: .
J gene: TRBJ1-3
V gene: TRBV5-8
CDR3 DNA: TGTGCCAGCAGCTTGCACCAGGGCTTGTTTAGCACCATATATTTT
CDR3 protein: CASSLHQGLFSTIYF

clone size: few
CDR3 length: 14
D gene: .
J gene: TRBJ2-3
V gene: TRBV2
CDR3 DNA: TGTGCCAGCAGTGATAGGGCACTCACAGATACGCAGTATTTT
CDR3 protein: CASSDRALTDTQYF

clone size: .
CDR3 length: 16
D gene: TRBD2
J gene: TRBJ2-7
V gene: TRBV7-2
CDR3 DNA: TGTGCCAGCAGCGCCGCCCGGGGGGGTCTCGTTTACGAGCAGTACTTC
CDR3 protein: CASSAARGGLVYEQYF

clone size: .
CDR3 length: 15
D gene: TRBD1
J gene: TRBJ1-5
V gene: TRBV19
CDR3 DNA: TGTGCCAGTAGTTCGTCGGACAGGCAGAATCAGCCCCAGCATTTT
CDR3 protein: CASSSSDRQNQPQHF

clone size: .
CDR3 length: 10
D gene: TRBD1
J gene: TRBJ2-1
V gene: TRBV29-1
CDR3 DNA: TGCAGCGTACAGGGGGCTGAGCAGTTCTTC
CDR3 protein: CSVQGAEQFF

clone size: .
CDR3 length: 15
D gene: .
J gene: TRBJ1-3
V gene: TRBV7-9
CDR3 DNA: TGTGCCAGCAGCAGTATCTCCCGAGATGGAAACACCATATATTTT
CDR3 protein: CASSSISRDGNTIYF

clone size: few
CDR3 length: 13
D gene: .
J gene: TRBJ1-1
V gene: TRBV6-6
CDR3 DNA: TGTGCCAGCAGAAATAACACGAACACTGAAGCTTTCTTT
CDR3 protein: CASRNNTNTEAFF

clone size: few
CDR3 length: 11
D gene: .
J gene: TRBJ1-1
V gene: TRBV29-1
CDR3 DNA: TGCAGCGTCCGGGCCAATACTGAAGCTTTCTTT
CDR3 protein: CSVRANTEAFF

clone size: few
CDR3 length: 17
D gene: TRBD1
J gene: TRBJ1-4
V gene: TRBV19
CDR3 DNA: TGTGCCAGCACCGACAGGGGGCGAAGCGCGACTAATGAAAAACTGTTTTTT
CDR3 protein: CASTDRGRSATNEKLFF

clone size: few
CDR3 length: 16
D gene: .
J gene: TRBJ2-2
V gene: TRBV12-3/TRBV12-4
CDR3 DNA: TGTGCCAGCAGCGCCGTTGAAGAGGGGAATACCGGGGAGCTGTTTTTT
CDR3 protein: CASSAVEEGNTGELFF

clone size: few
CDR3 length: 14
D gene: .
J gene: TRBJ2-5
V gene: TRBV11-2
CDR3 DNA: TGTGCCAGCAGCTACAACCGGGGCCAAGAGACCCAGTACTTC
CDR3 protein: CASSYNRGQETQYF

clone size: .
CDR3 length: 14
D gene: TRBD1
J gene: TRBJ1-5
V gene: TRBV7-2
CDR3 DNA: TGTGCCAGCAGCGCGGACAGGCCGGGTCAGCCCCAGCATTTT
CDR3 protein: CASSADRPGQPQHF

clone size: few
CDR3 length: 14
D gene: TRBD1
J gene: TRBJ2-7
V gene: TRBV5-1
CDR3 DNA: TGCGCCAGCAAGACCGGGACAGCCTTCTACGAGCAGTACTTC
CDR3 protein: CASKTGTAFYEQYF

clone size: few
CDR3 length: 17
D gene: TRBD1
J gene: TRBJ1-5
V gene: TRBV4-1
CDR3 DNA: TGCGCCAGCAGCCAAGGGGCAGGGGGTTATAGCAATCAGCCCCAGCATTTT
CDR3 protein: CASSQGAGGYSNQPQHF

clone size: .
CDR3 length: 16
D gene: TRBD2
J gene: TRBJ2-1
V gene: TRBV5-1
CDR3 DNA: TGCGCCAGCAGCTTGGCGGTCAGCGGGGGGGCCGGTGAGCAGTTCTTC
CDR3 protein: CASSLAVSGGAGEQFF

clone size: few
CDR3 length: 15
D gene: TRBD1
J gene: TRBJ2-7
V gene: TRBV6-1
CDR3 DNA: TGTGCCAGCAGTAAAACCGGGACAGGGACCTACGAGCAGTACTTC
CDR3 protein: CASSKTGTGTYEQYF

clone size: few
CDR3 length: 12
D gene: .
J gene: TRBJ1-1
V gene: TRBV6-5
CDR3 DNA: TGTGCCAGCAGTTACAGGGCAGGTGAAGCTTTCTTT
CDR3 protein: CASSYRAGEAFF

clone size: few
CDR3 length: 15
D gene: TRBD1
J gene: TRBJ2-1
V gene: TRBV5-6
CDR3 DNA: TGTGCCAGCAGCTCTCCGGGACAGATAAACAATGAGCAGTTCTTC
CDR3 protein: CASSSPGQINNEQFF

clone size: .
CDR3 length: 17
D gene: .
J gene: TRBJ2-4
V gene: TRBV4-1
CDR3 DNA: TGCGCCAGCAGCCAAGAGAGGCAGGTTTTAGCCAAAAACATTCAGTACTTC
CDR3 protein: CASSQERQVLAKNIQYF

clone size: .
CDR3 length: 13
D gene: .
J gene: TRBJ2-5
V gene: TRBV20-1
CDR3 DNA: TGCAGTGCCCGTAGGGCGGGGCAAGAGACCCAGTACTTC
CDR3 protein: CSARRAGQETQYF

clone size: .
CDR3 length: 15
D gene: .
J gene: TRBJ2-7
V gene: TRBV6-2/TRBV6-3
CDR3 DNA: TGTGCCAGCAGTTACTCCCCGGCGGAGCCCTACGAGCAGTACTTC
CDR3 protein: CASSYSPAEPYEQYF

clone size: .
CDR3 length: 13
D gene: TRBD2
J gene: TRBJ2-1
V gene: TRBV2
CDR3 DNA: TGTGCCAGCAGGAGCGGGGGGGCATATGAGCAGTTCTTC
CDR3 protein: CASRSGGAYEQFF

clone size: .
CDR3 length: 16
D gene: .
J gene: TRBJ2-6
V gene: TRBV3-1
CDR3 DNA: TGTGCCAGCAGCCAAGTTGTGGGGTCTGGGGCCAACGTCCTGACTTTC
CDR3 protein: CASSQVVGSGANVLTF

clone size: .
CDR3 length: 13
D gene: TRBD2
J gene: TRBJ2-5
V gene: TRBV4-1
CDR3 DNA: TGCGCCAGCAGCCACCCAGCGGGGAAGACCCAGTACTTC
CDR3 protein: CASSHPAGKTQYF

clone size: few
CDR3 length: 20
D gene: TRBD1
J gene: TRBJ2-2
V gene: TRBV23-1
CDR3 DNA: TGCGCCAGCAGTCAGTACGCGGAGGACAGGGGGCATTCAAACACCGGGGAGCTGTTTTTT
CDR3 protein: CASSQYAEDRGHSNTGELFF

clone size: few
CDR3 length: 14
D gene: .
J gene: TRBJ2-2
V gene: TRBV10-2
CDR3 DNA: TGCGCCAGCACCAGACAGTTCAACACCGGGGAGCTGTTTTTT
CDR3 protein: CASTRQFNTGELFF

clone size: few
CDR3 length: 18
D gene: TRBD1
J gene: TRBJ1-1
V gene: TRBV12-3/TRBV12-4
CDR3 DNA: TGTGCCAGCAGTTTTCAGGCCTTTACAGGGGAAGTCATTGGTGAAGCTTTCTTT
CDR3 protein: CASSFQAFTGEVIGEAFF

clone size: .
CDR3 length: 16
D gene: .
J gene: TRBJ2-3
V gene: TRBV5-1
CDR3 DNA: TGCGCCAGCAGCTTGCGGGACATTTCTAGCACAGATACGCAGTATTTT
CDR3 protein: CASSLRDISSTDTQYF

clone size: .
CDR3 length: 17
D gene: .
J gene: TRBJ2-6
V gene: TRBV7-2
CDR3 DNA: TGTGCCAGCAGCTTAGGGCCTTTCCCCGCTGGGGCCAACGTCCTGACTTTC
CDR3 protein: CASSLGPFPAGANVLTF